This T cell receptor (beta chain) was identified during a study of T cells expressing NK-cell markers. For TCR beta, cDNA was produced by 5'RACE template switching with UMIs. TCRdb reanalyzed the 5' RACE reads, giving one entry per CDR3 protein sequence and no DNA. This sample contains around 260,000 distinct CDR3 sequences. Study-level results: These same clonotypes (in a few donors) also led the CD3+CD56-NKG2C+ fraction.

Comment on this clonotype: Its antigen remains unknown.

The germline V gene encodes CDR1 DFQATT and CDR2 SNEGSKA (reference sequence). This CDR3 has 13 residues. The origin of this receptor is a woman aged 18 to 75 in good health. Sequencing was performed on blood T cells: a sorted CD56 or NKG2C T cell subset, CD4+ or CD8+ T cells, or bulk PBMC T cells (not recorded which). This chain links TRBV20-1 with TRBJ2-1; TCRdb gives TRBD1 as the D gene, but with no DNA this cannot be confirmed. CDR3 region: CSGWAASYNEQFF.